These 26 T cell receptor beta chains originate from one sample sequenced in a study of CXCR3-negative and CXCR3-positive naive CD8 T cells. UMI-labeled TRB cDNA libraries were prepared by 5' RACE. After re-calling the 5' RACE reads, TCRdb lists one entry per CDR3 protein, DNA absent. The repertoire shows 45,000 to 75,000 distinct CDR3 sequences; the top ten hold about 0.42%. Sample: naive CXCR3- CD8+ T cells from blood. Documented subset: CD45RO-CCR7+CD27+CD95- naive CD8+ T cells lacking CXCR3 (TNR3-). The receptor source for this set is a human donor in good health. Some clones in this sample may be carry-over from other donors' samples.

The chain links TRBV19 to TRBJ2-1. The CDR3 length is 11 residues. Germline CDR1 and CDR2: LNHDA and SQIVND (reference sequence). The CDR3 loop reads CASSTSGEQFF.

The chain has TRBV5-1 and TRBJ2-7; TCRdb's D call of TRBD1 is untestable without DNA. CDR3 length: 14 amino acids. Germline CDR1 SGHRS, CDR2 YFSETQ. The CDR3 sequence is CASSFTGGGGEQYF.

CDR3 amino acids: CASSTLGLDADTQYF. V is TRBV7-9 and J is TRBJ2-3; lacking DNA, the TRBD2 call made by TCRdb goes unchecked. This CDR3 has 15 residues. Germline CDR1 and CDR2: SEHNR and FQNEAQ (reference sequence).

The chain carries TRBV11-1 and TRBJ2-7. Germline V lookup: CDR1 SGHAT, CDR2 FQDESV (reference sequence). This CDR3 is 14 amino acids long. The CDR3 here is CASSSLVDGYEQYF.

This chain connects TRBV28 to TRBJ1-2; checking the TCRdb D call of TRBD1 is not possible without DNA. There are 14 residues in the CDR3. Germline V gene data show CDR1 as MDHEN and CDR2 as SYDVKM. The CDR3 spells CASSWRGANYGYTF.

This chain uses TRBV6-4 with TRBJ2-1; TCRdb's D gene call, TRBD2, goes unchecked for lack of DNA. This CDR3 contains 14 residues. The germline CDR1 and CDR2 sequences are MRHNA and SNTAGT. The CDR3 loop is CASSDSGGYNEQFF.

The CDR3: CASAAIHYNEQFF. The V and J genes are TRBV19 and TRBJ2-1. Per germline, CDR1 LNHDA and CDR2 SQIVND (reference sequence). The CDR3 is made up of 13 amino acids.

The chain joins TRBV2 to TRBJ2-1; TCRdb outputs TRBD2, but without DNA this stays unchecked. Germline V gives CDR1 SNHLY, CDR2 FYNNEI. This CDR3 spans 18 amino acids. CDR3: CASSGTSGGLSSYNEQFF.

V usage is TRBV15 and J usage is TRBJ2-4; absent DNA, TCRdb's TRBD1 call cannot be checked. CDR3 length: 15 amino acids. CDR1 and CDR2 (germline): LNHNV, YYDKDF (reference sequence). The CDR3 loop reads CATSMGGQAKNIQYF.

The chain carries TRBV6-5 and TRBJ2-2; TCRdb selects TRBD1, and the lack of DNA leaves this call unchecked. This CDR3 has 15 amino acids. Germline assignment: CDR1 MNHEY and CDR2 SVGAGI. The CDR3 sequence: CASSRDFANTGELFF.

The V gene is TRBV4-3, the J gene TRBJ2-7; TCRdb proposes TRBD1, but this gene call is untestable without DNA. Looked up from germline, CDR1 is LGHNA and CDR2 is YSLEER. The CDR3 has 14 residues. The CDR3 spells CASSLGTGDWEQYF.

The chain employs TRBV29-1 and TRBJ1-2. This CDR3 contains 12 residues. Germline V gene lookup returns CDR1 SQVTM and CDR2 ANQGSEA. The CDR3: CSVVLGAGGYTF. The whole variable domain, filled in from reference TRBV29-1 and TRBJ1-2, reads SAVISQKPSRDICQRGTSLTIQCQVDSQVTMMFWYRQQPGQSLTLIATANQGSEATYESGFVIDKFPISRPNLTFSTLTVSNMSPEDSSIYLCSVVLGAGGYTFGSGTRLTVV.

V and J are TRBV6-4 and TRBJ2-2. Germline V gene sequence: CDR1 MRHNA, CDR2 SNTAGT. The CDR3 runs 13 residues. Here the CDR3 reads CASSVQATGELFF.

V usage is TRBV7-6 and J usage is TRBJ2-1; checking the TCRdb D call of TRBD1 is not possible without DNA. CDR1 is SGHVS, CDR2 FNYEAQ, per germline. This CDR3 contains 13 residues. CDR3 loop: CASSLSGGPTQFF.

The CDR3 reads CAIPGESSYEQYF. The chain combines TRBV7-9 with TRBJ2-7; lacking DNA, the TRBD1 call made by TCRdb goes unchecked. The germline CDR1 and CDR2 sequences are SEHNR and FQNEAQ (reference sequence). The CDR3 is 13 residues long.

The chain uses TRBV6-5 and TRBJ2-1; TCRdb proposes TRBD2, but this gene call is untestable without DNA. CDR3 size: 12 residues. Germline lookup yields CDR1 MNHEY and CDR2 SVGAGI. CDR3 in amino acids: CASSYGGLEQFF.

The chain has TRBV7-6 and TRBJ2-2; checking the TCRdb D call of TRBD2 is not possible without DNA. The length of the CDR3 is 18 residues. Germline V gene data show CDR1 as SGHVS and CDR2 as FNYEAQ. The chain's CDR3 is CASSLLVGGTANTGELFF.

This sequence joins TRBV10-3 and TRBJ1-2; no DNA is available, so the TRBD1 call from TCRdb remains unchecked. Germline values: CDR1 ENHRY, CDR2 SYGVKD. The CDR3 is 16 residues long. Here the CDR3 reads CAITIDQTTGSSGYTF.

V usage is TRBV7-9 and J usage is TRBJ1-6. The germline V gene encodes CDR1 SEHNR and CDR2 FQNEAQ (reference sequence). This CDR3 has 15 amino acids. CDR3: CASNPLAENNSPLHF.

The V call is TRBV6-2 or TRBV6-3, the J call TRBJ2-7. The germline V gene encodes CDR1 MNHEY and CDR2 SVGEGT. The CDR3 is 11 amino acids. Here the CDR3 reads CARLWIYEQYF.

The rearrangement uses TRBV5-6 and TRBJ1-2. The CDR3 has 16 residues. Germline CDR1 is SGHDT and CDR2 is YYEEEE. The chain's CDR3 is CASSLYTLPSNYGYTF. The full variable domain, completed using reference TRBV5-6 and TRBJ1-2, is DAGVTQSPTHLIKTRGQQVTLRCSPKSGHDTVSWYQQALGQGPQFIFQYYEEEERQRGNFPDRFSGHQFPNYSSELNVNALLLGDSALYLCASSLYTLPSNYGYTFGSGTRLTVV.

This chain joins TRBV25-1 and TRBJ2-7; TCRdb's D call of TRBD1 is untestable without DNA. CDR3 length: 17 residues. CDR1 is MGHDK, CDR2 SYGVNS, per germline. The CDR3 is CASSEARGQGSTYEQYF.

The rearrangement uses TRBV6-5 and TRBJ2-5. This CDR3 spans 14 amino acids. Germline V gene data show CDR1 as MNHEY and CDR2 as SVGAGI. The CDR3 sequence is CASSSWGSQETQYF.

The chain carries TRBV6-1 and TRBJ1-3. The germline V gene encodes CDR1 MNHNS and CDR2 SASEGT. This CDR3 has 15 residues. CDR3 region: CASRARGDSGNTIYF.

The chain uses TRBV20-1 and TRBJ2-1; the TCRdb D gene call, TRBD2, has no DNA to confirm it. The CDR3 has 17 amino acids. Germline V gives CDR1 DFQATT, CDR2 SNEGSKA (reference sequence). CDR3 sequence reads: CSASTGTSGGIGDEQFF.

The chain is built from TRBV14 and TRBJ2-7; the TCRdb call, TRBD1, lacks DNA for checking. CDR1 and CDR2 (germline): SGHDN, FVKESK. The CDR3 spans 17 residues. The CDR3 reads CASSRENPGTDSYEQYF.